This entry lists 27 T cell receptor beta chains sequenced from one sample in a study of T-cell memory formation after mild COVID-19. MiXCR, applied by TCRdb to the 5' RACE reads, yields one record per CDR3 protein. This sample has about 200,000 distinct CDR3 sequences; over 7.5% occur once, and the top ten carry 3.5%. The material sequenced was PBMCs or a T cell subset sorted from them (not recorded which). Receptors were obtained from a man aged 18 to 35 who had mild COVID-19 (a few samples of this study predate the infection). Cell type and time point are not known.

The chain carries TRBV12-3 or TRBV12-4 and TRBJ1-1; D unresolved. The length of the CDR3 is 13 residues. Trimming cost V 8 bases and J 7 bases, with 17 bases left between them. The CDR3 loop is CASSVVRAYEAFF. The DNA for the CDR3 is TGTGCCAGCTCGGTGGTTAGGGCCTATGAAGCTTTCTTT.

Only a few counts were recorded for this clonotype. This chain uses TRBV12-3 or TRBV12-4 with TRBJ2-7, with 9 bases that match TRBD2. Trimming took 0 bases from V and 2 from J; bases not matched to a gene: 5. This CDR3 region has 16 residues. The CDR3 loop reads CASSLAWVAGAYEQYF. The CDR3 nucleotides read TGTGCCAGCAGTTTAGCGTGGGTAGCGGGGGCCTACGAGCAGTACTTC.

The chain carries TRBV6-6 and TRBJ2-2, with D maybe TRBD2 (5 bases). Germline CDR1 and CDR2: MNHNY and SVGAGI (reference sequence). Deletions cut 5 bases from V and 6 bases from J, with 16 bases between. CDR3 size: 15 residues. CDR3 protein: CASSHGGSFSGELFF. CDR3 nucleotides: TGTGCCAGCAGTCATGGCGGGTCATTCTCCGGGGAGCTGTTTTTT.

This clonotype came up a few times. V is TRBV7-6 and J is TRBJ1-1, with TRBD1 as a possible D gene (5 bases). Germline CDR1 reads SGHVS; CDR2 reads FNYEAQ. V was shortened by 2 bases and J by 1 base, with 20 bases between the two germline ends. CDR3 length: 18 amino acids. CDR3 sequence reads: CASSLISLSYRRNTEAFF. CDR3 in DNA: TGTGCCAGCAGCTTAATTTCTTTAAGTTACAGGCGGAACACTGAAGCTTTCTTT.

In this sample, this clonotype turned up a few times. This rearrangement joins TRBV18 to TRBJ1-5; D gene uncertain. Trimming shortened V by 4 bases and J by 0 bases, and 13 bases separated the two germline ends. CDR3 size: 16 residues. Looked up from germline, CDR1 is KGHSH and CDR2 is LQKENI. This CDR3 is CASSQSAGSSNQPQHF. The CDR3 nucleotides read TGTGCCAGCTCACAAAGCGCGGGAAGTAGCAATCAGCCCCAGCATTTT.

The chain recombines TRBV19 with TRBJ1-5, with D unclear. Germline CDR1 LNHDA, CDR2 SQIVND (reference sequence). The CDR3 covers 17 residues. The ends were cut back, 6 bases at V and 1 base at J, with 19 bases in the middle. CDR3 sequence (DNA): TGTGCCAGTAGCCCCGAGGGATATCGGGCGAGCAATCAGCCCCAGCATTTT. This translates into CASSPEGYRASNQPQHF.

The chain links TRBV11-2 to TRBJ2-5; TRBD2 agrees at 10 bases. V lost 5 bases, J lost 1 base, and 4 bases stayed unmatched. The CDR3 is made up of 15 amino acids. The germline CDR1 and CDR2 sequences are SGHAT and FQNNGV. DNA for the CDR3: TGTGCCAGCAGCCCTCGGACTAGCGGCCAAGAGACCCAGTACTTC. Amino acids: CASSPRTSGQETQYF.

CDR3 sequence reads: CASSYSKTGGQYF. In nucleotides, the CDR3 is TGTGCCAGCAGTTACTCGAAAACAGGGGGTCAGTACTTC. The chain has TRBV6-5 and TRBJ2-4; TRBD1 matches 8 bases. This CDR3 has 13 residues. V shed 0 bases and J 12 bases; nucleotides not matched to a gene: 4. The germline V gene encodes CDR1 MNHEY and CDR2 SVGAGI.

Ten or more counts support this clonotype. Written as DNA, the CDR3 is TGCGCCAGCAGCATGCCCGGACAGCAAGATACGCAGTATTTT. Translated, it gives CASSMPGQQDTQYF. The chain employs TRBV5-1 and TRBJ2-3; TRBD1 might be the D (6 bases). V gave up 4 bases and J gave up 5 bases, with 14 bases separating them. The CDR3 is made up of 14 amino acids. Looked up from germline, CDR1 is SGHRS and CDR2 is YFSETQ.

In this sample, this clonotype turned up a few times. V is TRBV7-3 and J is TRBJ2-3; 14 bases agree with TRBD2. The CDR3 contains 16 residues. V shed 3 bases and J 1 base; nucleotides not matched to a gene: 0. CDR1 SGHTA and CDR2 FQGTGA come from the germline V gene. The CDR3 coding sequence is TGTGCCAGCAGCTTGACTAGCGGGAGGGGCACAGATACGCAGTATTTT. This encodes CASSLTSGRGTDTQYF.

This clonotype was counted many times. V usage is TRBV20-1 and J usage is TRBJ1-3, with D perhaps TRBD1 (6 bases). CDR1 and CDR2 (germline): DFQATT, SNEGSKA (reference sequence). Trimming removed 6 bases from V and 11 bases from J, with 17 bases in between. The CDR3 is 12 amino acids. The DNA for the CDR3 is TGCAGTGCGCAATTACAGGGAACCGCCATATATTTT. Its protein is CSAQLQGTAIYF.

The table lists this clonotype with a few counts. This chain joins TRBV23-1 and TRBJ1-3; D perhaps matches TRBD1 (5 bases). TRBV23-1 is flagged as an ORF with uncertain function. V was pared by 6 bases and J by 0 bases, with 24 bases between. This CDR3 is built from 19 residues. The CDR3 coding sequence is TGCGCCAGCAGCCCTAGGTCGGGGGAAGGACGTCTCTCTGGAAACACCATATATTTT. Protein product: CASSPRSGEGRLSGNTIYF.

Many counts were recorded for this clonotype. V gene TRBV7-3 combines with J gene TRBJ1-6; TRBD1 is a possible D gene (6 bases). V was clipped by 6 bases and J by 6 bases, with 15 bases between them. This CDR3 has 15 amino acids. Germline-derived CDR1 and CDR2 are SGHTA and FQGTGA. The DNA for the CDR3 is TGTGCCAGCAGTTCGACAGGCTGGGGTAATTCACCCCTCCACTTT. It yields the protein CASSSTGWGNSPLHF.

This clonotype has a count of ten or more. The genes are TRBV5-1 and TRBJ2-5; 8 bases align to TRBD2. Germline V gives CDR1 SGHRS, CDR2 YFSETQ. V lost 4 bases and J lost 5; bases outside the gene matches: 13. This CDR3 has 16 residues. CDR3 in amino acids: CASSPPTGGAWETQYF. CDR3 nucleotides: TGCGCCAGCAGCCCCCCGACCGGGGGGGCCTGGGAGACCCAGTACTTC.

This clonotype was detected a few times. The chain recombines TRBV6-5 with TRBJ2-2; D is ambiguous. This CDR3 has 15 residues. CDR1 is MNHEY and CDR2 is SVGAGI in the germline V gene. Trimming removed 6 bases at V and 4 bases at J, with 15 bases between. The CDR3 sequence: CASRRDTVRTGELFF. CDR3 coding DNA: TGTGCCAGCAGAAGGGATACAGTTCGCACCGGGGAGCTGTTTTTT.

The chain is built from TRBV9 and TRBJ1-1; D gene ambiguous. Germline CDR1 SGDLS, CDR2 YYNGEE. With 0 bases removed from V and 3 bases from J, the gap between germline ends came to 6 bases. The CDR3 extends over 13 amino acids. CDR3 sequence (DNA): TGTGCCAGCAGCGTAGTGTCAGACACTGAAGCTTTCTTT. This encodes CASSVVSDTEAFF.

This clonotype was seen ten or more times. This rearrangement joins TRBV7-2 to TRBJ1-1; D unclear. CDR1 SGHTA and CDR2 FQGNSA come from the germline V gene. This CDR3 is 15 amino acids long. The V end was cut by 6 bases, the J end by 0 bases, with 14 bases between. In nucleotides, the CDR3 is TGTGCCAGCAGAGGGTCCCTCTTCATGAACACTGAAGCTTTCTTT. It encodes CASRGSLFMNTEAFF.

J is TRBJ2-3 and V is TRBV6-2 or TRBV6-3; D is possibly TRBD2 (6 bases). V was trimmed by 6 bases and J by 1 base, leaving 14 bases between them. This CDR3 spans 15 amino acids. CDR1 MNHEY and CDR2 SVGEGT come from the germline V gene. DNA for the CDR3: TGTGCCAGCAGGTTACGGGGGTGGGGCACAGATACGCAGTATTTT. It yields the protein CASRLRGWGTDTQYF.

V gene TRBV5-4 combines with J gene TRBJ1-6, with D possibly matching TRBD1 (5 bases). Trimming removed 6 bases from V and 10 bases from J, with 17 bases in between. This CDR3 is 14 amino acids long. In germline, CDR1 is SGHNT, CDR2 YYREEE (reference sequence). The CDR3 protein is CASTVGYGDSPLHF. CDR3 bases: TGTGCCAGCACCGTTGGGTATGGGGACTCACCCCTCCACTTT.

This clonotype was observed at least ten times. The chain is built from TRBV7-2 and TRBJ2-1, with 13 bases matching TRBD2. Trimming at V came to 1 base and at J to 6 bases, leaving 9 bases not matched to a gene. The germline gives CDR1 SGHTA, CDR2 FQGNSA. The CDR3 extends over 18 amino acids. The CDR3 loop is CASSLDRIGLAGANEQFF. The CDR3, as DNA: TGTGCCAGCAGCTTAGATCGGATAGGACTAGCGGGGGCCAATGAGCAGTTCTTC.

This clonotype was seen a few times. The chain combines TRBV7-2 with TRBJ1-1; D possibly corresponds to TRBD1 (6 bases). Trimming removed 5 bases from V and 0 bases from J, with 10 bases in between. The CDR3 runs to 14 residues. Germline CDR1 is SGHTA and CDR2 is FQGNSA. The CDR3 coding sequence is TGTGCCAGCAGCCGAGGGGGACTGAACACTGAAGCTTTCTTT. As protein: CASSRGGLNTEAFF.

This clonotype was detected a few times. The V and J genes are TRBV4-2 and TRBJ2-3; D ambiguous. Germline loops: CDR1 LGHNA, CDR2 YNFKEQ. There are 13 residues in the CDR3. Trimming removed 6 bases at V and 6 bases at J, with 13 bases between. CDR3 sequence reads: CASRLTEGDTQYF. The CDR3 DNA is TGTGCCAGCAGGCTTACCGAAGGTGATACGCAGTATTTT.

In its sample, this clonotype was seen a few times. This chain joins TRBV5-5 and TRBJ1-2; D is uncertain. This CDR3 region has 14 residues. Germline CDR1 SGHKS, CDR2 YYEKEE (reference sequence). The ends were cut back, 1 base at V and 1 base at J, with 8 bases in the middle. The CDR3, as DNA: TGTGCCAGCAGCTTGTATAACCGTAACTATGGCTACACCTTC. This encodes CASSLYNRNYGYTF.

The chain couples TRBV15 to TRBJ2-7, with 8 bases identical to TRBD1. Germline trimming cut 5 bases from V and 6 bases from J; bases unmatched to any gene: 3. The CDR3 is made up of 12 amino acids. Germline CDR1 and CDR2: LNHNV and YYDKDF (reference sequence). This CDR3 is CATSRDRGEQYV. The DNA of the CDR3 is TGTGCCACCAGCCGCGACAGGGGCGAGCAGTACGTC.

The chain recombines TRBV27 with TRBJ1-5; the D is unclear. Trimming left V 5 bases short and J 3 bases short, with 8 bases between. The CDR3 runs to 13 residues. Germline-derived CDR1 and CDR2 are MNHEY and SMNVEV (reference sequence). Here the CDR3 DNA reads TGTGCCAGCAGTCGCGGACCCAATCAGCCCCAGCATTTT. Translation: CASSRGPNQPQHF.

The gene calls are TRBV7-3 and TRBJ2-2; TRBD2 matches at 10 bases. The V segment lost 6 bases and the J segment 3 bases; nucleotides outside the gene matches: 4. This CDR3 has 15 residues. Germline V gene lookup returns CDR1 SGHTA and CDR2 FQGTGA. The CDR3 here is CASRTLAGDTGELFF. CDR3 in DNA: TGTGCCAGCAGGACTCTAGCGGGAGACACCGGGGAGCTGTTTTTT.

This clonotype has ten or more counts. At one end the junction does not follow the germline gene, possibly because of a read error. The chain couples TRBV6-2 or TRBV6-3 to TRBJ1-6; D may be TRBD1 (6 bases). Per germline, CDR1 MNHEY and CDR2 SVGEGT. CDR3 length: 13 residues. In nucleotides, the CDR3 is TGTGCCAGCAGTTTCACTTCCGGGACACCCTTCCACTTT. Its protein product is CASSFTSGTPFHF.